A selection of T cell receptor beta chains follows, all from one sample in a study of persistence of HIV-infected CD4 T cells. These receptors lack a known antigen. This table comes from immunoSEQ multiplex PCR, and its TCRdb copy is limited to in-frame clones, with some not included. The sample has 35,000 to 55,000 clones; more than 70% are singletons. The sequencing used CD4+ T cells sorted from PBMCs after approximately 20-hour stimulation, collected from a patient who received antiretroviral therapy. These receptors were taken from an adult man with HIV who was CMV-seropositive. Each CDR3 is given with its conserved first and last residue. D genes are given only for firm matches. Rows may omit the clone size; those that give it use once, few, many or a size class.

V	size	J	D	CDR3	DNA
TRBV6-2/TRBV6-3	-	TRBJ2-7	-	CASSDPGGGRSYEQYF	TGTGCCAGCAGCGACCCGGGGGGCGGCCGCTCCTACGAGCAGTACTTC
TRBV5-1	-	TRBJ2-3	-	CASSYRDMGDTQYF	TGCGCCAGCAGTTACAGGGACATGGGAGATACGCAGTATTTT
TRBV15	few	TRBJ1-6	TRBD1	CATSSQGAGSPLHF	TGTGCCACCAGCAGCCAGGGGGCTGGATCACCCCTCCACTTT
TRBV5-1	-	TRBJ1-2	TRBD1	CASSFSGQGTSNYGYTF	TGCGCCAGCAGCTTTTCCGGACAGGGGACCTCTAACTATGGCTACACCTTC
TRBV28	-	TRBJ1-6	TRBD1	CASSLPGQGNSPLHF	TGTGCCAGCAGTCTTCCGGGACAGGGGAATTCACCCCTCCACTTT
TRBV6-2/TRBV6-3	-	TRBJ2-1	TRBD2	CASSPGTSGDNEQFF	TGTGCCAGCAGCCCCGGGACTAGCGGCGACAATGAGCAGTTCTTC
TRBV28	-	TRBJ1-3	TRBD1	CASSTTGFLSGNTIYF	TGTGCCAGCAGTACGACAGGGTTTCTCTCTGGAAACACCATATATTTT
TRBV5-1	once	TRBJ2-6	-	CASRNQGHTSGANVLTF	TGCGCCAGCCGAAACCAGGGCCACACCTCTGGGGCCAACGTCCTGACTTTC
TRBV5-1	-	TRBJ2-1	TRBD1	CASSLSRQGDYNEQFF	TGCGCCAGCAGCTTGAGTCGACAGGGGGATTACAATGAGCAGTTCTTC
TRBV5-4	once	TRBJ1-1	-	CASTRDVSNTEAFF	TGTGCCAGCACGCGGGACGTCTCGAACACTGAAGCTTTCTTT
TRBV18	-	TRBJ2-7	-	CASSPPTGKGSYEQYF	TGTGCCAGCTCGCCCCCCACGGGGAAGGGCTCCTACGAGCAGTACTTC
TRBV7-6	-	TRBJ2-2	TRBD1	CASSSLGTVNTGELFF	TGTGCCAGCAGCTCACTTGGGACAGTGAACACCGGGGAGCTGTTTTTT
TRBV25-1	-	TRBJ1-2	-	CASNPLEDRLYGYTF	TGTGCCAGCAATCCCTTAGAAGACAGACTCTATGGCTACACCTTC
TRBV2	-	TRBJ1-2	-	CASSYSGVEGYTF	TGTGCCAGCAGTTACAGTGGGGTGGAGGGCTACACCTTC
TRBV16	-	TRBJ1-3	-	CASSQSRSSGNTIYF	TGTGCCAGCAGCCAATCGCGGAGCTCTGGAAACACCATATATTTT
TRBV27	-	TRBJ1-1	-	CASSLGPHTEAFF	TGTGCCAGCAGTTTAGGCCCACACACTGAAGCTTTCTTT